This TCR beta chain was profiled in a study of T cell repertoires in cytomegalovirus infection. Background on the study: CMV infection plus the matching HLA type was flagged by public TCR beta signatures.

CDR1 and CDR2 (germline): SGHVS, FNYEAQ. V was clipped by 1 base and J by 6 bases; unmatched bases: 7. The CDR3 runs 15 residues. This clonotype appeared a few times. Its antigen remains unidentified. Each CDR3 protein is one row after TCRdb ran MiXCR on the reads. The sample shows around 710,000 distinct CDR3 sequences, around 29% of them seen only once. This receptor was identified in a human donor in good health (CMV status not recorded). Some clones in this sample may be carry-over from other donors' samples. The sequencing used cultured CD8+ T cells from PBMCs, collected from culture after CMV antigen stimulation. The V gene is TRBV7-6, the J gene TRBJ1-2, with 8 bases aligning to TRBD1. The CDR3 spells CASSLDFTGGDGYTF. CDR3 nucleotides: TGTGCCAGCAGCTTAGATTTCACAGGGGGTGATGGCTACACCTTC.